One sample yielded the 19 T cell receptor beta chains listed below, sequenced in a study of blood T cell repertoires in COVID-19. The repertoire was sequenced with immunoSEQ multiplex PCR; TCRdb's copy has only in-frame clones and lacks some. This table has tens of thousands of clones, 82% appearing once. The sequencing input was peripheral blood. The receptors come from a woman in her sixties with acute or convalescent COVID-19.

This clone occurred once. V and J are TRBV19 and TRBJ1-4; TRBD1 aligns across 7 bases. The germline V gene has CDR1 LNHDA and CDR2 SQIVND (reference sequence). The CDR3 sequence is 17 residues long. After removal of 3 bases from V and 6 bases from J, the junction contained 13 bases not matched to a gene. CDR3 protein: CASSMGTATINYEKLFF. The CDR3 DNA reads TGTGCCAGTAGTATGGGGACAGCCACGATAAACTATGAAAAACTGTTTTTT.

This clone is a singleton in its sample. This chain connects TRBV28 to TRBJ2-7, with D unresolved. This CDR3 has 12 amino acids. Per the germline V gene, CDR1 is MDHEN and CDR2 is SYDVKM. Between the trimmed V and J ends, which lost 6 bases and 5 bases, there was a span of 11 bases. This CDR3 is CASSVPGNEQYF. For the CDR3, the DNA is TGTGCCAGCAGCGTCCCAGGAAACGAGCAGTACTTC.

The chain recombines TRBV5-1 with TRBJ1-2, with TRBD1 matching 8 bases. Germline V CDR1 and CDR2: SGHRS, YFSETQ. The CDR3 covers 15 residues. Losses at the gene ends were 3 bases for V and 2 bases for J; bases not matched to a gene: 6. In DNA form, the CDR3 reads TGCGCCAGCAGCTACGGGACAGGTGTAAACTATGGCTACACCTTC. Its protein product is CASSYGTGVNYGYTF.

The rearrangement joins TRBV6-4 to TRBJ2-6; D is possibly TRBD1 (6 bases). The CDR3 loop spans 15 amino acids. Germline V CDR1 and CDR2: MRHNA, SNTAGT. Trimming took off 5 bases at V and 0 bases at J, with 8 bases between the two ends. The CDR3 DNA reads TGTGCCAGCAGTCGGGACAACTCTGGGGCCAACGTCCTGACTTTC. Residues: CASSRDNSGANVLTF.

This rearrangement joins TRBV28 to TRBJ2-3; 7 nucleotides match TRBD2. This CDR3 comprises 15 residues. Per the germline V gene, CDR1 is MDHEN and CDR2 is SYDVKM. After removal of 4 bases from V and 4 bases from J, the junction contained 8 bases not matched to a gene. In DNA form, the CDR3 reads TGTGCCAGCAGTTCTCTTGGCGGGGGTTCAGATACGCAGTATTTT. It specifies CASSSLGGGSDTQYF. The full variable domain, its missing parts supplied by reference TRBV28 and TRBJ2-3, is DVKVTQSSRYLVKRTGEKVFLECVQDMDHENMFWYRQDPGLGLRLIYFSYDVKMKEKGDIPEGYSVSREKKERFSLILESASTNQTSMYLCASSSLGGGSDTQYFGPGTRLTVL.

J is TRBJ2-5 and V is TRBV20-1; the match to TRBD2 covers 7 bases. The trim removed 3 bases at V and 5 bases at J, leaving 9 bases unmatched. The germline V gene has CDR1 DFQATT and CDR2 SNEGSKA (reference sequence). The CDR3 runs 14 residues. The CDR3 region is CSASGLGREETQYF. The CDR3, as DNA: TGCAGTGCTAGTGGACTAGGACGGGAGGAGACCCAGTACTTC.

This rearrangement joins TRBV28 to TRBJ2-7; D gene unclear. V was clipped by 6 bases and J by 3 bases, with 9 bases between them. There are 12 residues in the CDR3. From germline, CDR1 is MDHEN and CDR2 SYDVKM. This CDR3 is CASSLSYYEQYF. CDR3 DNA sequence: TGTGCCAGCAGCCTTAGTTACTACGAGCAGTACTTC.

This sequence joins TRBV28 and TRBJ1-1; D gene ambiguous. Germline V gene sequence: CDR1 MDHEN, CDR2 SYDVKM. The V end lost 6 bases, the J end lost 0 bases, and 11 bases lay between the germline ends. The CDR3 sequence is 14 residues long. In nucleotides, the CDR3 is TGTGCCAGCAGCCCCGCGGGTATGAACACTGAAGCTTTCTTT. It translates to CASSPAGMNTEAFF. Based on the CDR3 plus reference TRBV28 and TRBJ1-1, the full variable domain is DVKVTQSSRYLVKRTGEKVFLECVQDMDHENMFWYRQDPGLGLRLIYFSYDVKMKEKGDIPEGYSVSREKKERFSLILESASTNQTSMYLCASSPAGMNTEAFFGQGTRLTVV.

V is TRBV7-2 and J is TRBJ2-1; D is unclear. Trimming took off 1 base at V and 6 bases at J, with 10 bases between the two ends. CDR3 size: 14 residues. Germline assignment: CDR1 SGHTA and CDR2 FQGNSA. The CDR3 loop is CASSLVGLRNEQFF. In DNA form, the CDR3 reads TGTGCCAGCAGCTTAGTTGGCCTCCGCAATGAGCAGTTCTTC. The full variable domain, its missing parts supplied by reference TRBV7-2 and TRBJ2-1, is GAGVSQSPSNKVTEKGKDVELRCDPISGHTALYWYRQSLGQGLEFLIYFQGNSAPDKSGLPSDRFSAERTGGSVSTLTIQRTQQEDSAVYLCASSLVGLRNEQFFGPGTRLTVL.

The V call is TRBV2, the J call TRBJ1-1; 7 bases match TRBD1. V shed 4 bases and J 4 bases; nucleotides not matched to a gene: 6. CDR3 size: 14 residues. Germline V CDR1 and CDR2: SNHLY, FYNNEI. CDR3 DNA sequence: TGTGCCAGCAGTGTAGGGGGCGTCAGCACTGAAGCTTTCTTT. This encodes CASSVGGVSTEAFF.

This chain joins TRBV18 and TRBJ1-1; D not certain. The length of the CDR3 is 13 residues. Germline lookup yields CDR1 KGHSH and CDR2 LQKENI. Trimming stripped 6 bases from V and 0 bases from J, with 8 bases between. The CDR3: CASSSSMNTEAFF. The CDR3 coding sequence is TGTGCCAGCTCCTCCTCTATGAACACTGAAGCTTTCTTT.

The rearrangement joins TRBV20-1 to TRBJ2-2, with D unclear. The germline CDR1 and CDR2 sequences are DFQATT and SNEGSKA (reference sequence). The V end was cut by 3 bases, the J end by 6 bases, with 11 bases between. The CDR3 loop spans 13 amino acids. CDR3 bases: TGCAGTGCTAGTCTAGTGGGTTCCGGGGAGCTGTTTTTT. This translates into CSASLVGSGELFF.

The chain recombines TRBV5-4 with TRBJ2-5, with D perhaps TRBD2 (7 bases). CDR1 is SGHNT, CDR2 YYREEE, per germline (reference sequence). This CDR3 has 14 amino acids. Trimming pared 4 bases from V and 5 bases from J, leaving 15 bases between. CDR3 amino acids: CASSRGEGPETQYF. CDR3 sequence (DNA): TGTGCCAGCAGCAGGGGGGAGGGACCGGAGACCCAGTACTTC.

This chain links TRBV19 with TRBJ2-5; 7 nucleotides align to TRBD2. Germline loops: CDR1 LNHDA, CDR2 SQIVND (reference sequence). Unmatched junction bases numbered 3, after V lost 4 bases and J lost 1 base. This CDR3 contains 14 residues. CDR3 sequence (DNA): TGTGCCAGTAGTACAACTAGCGCCCAAGAGACCCAGTACTTC. The encoded protein is CASSTTSAQETQYF. Full variable domain (missing parts from reference TRBV19 and TRBJ2-5): DGGITQSPKYLFRKEGQNVTLSCEQNLNHDAMYWYRQDPGQGLRLIYYSQIVNDFQKGDIAEGYSVSREKKESFPLTVTSAQKNPTAFYLCASSTTSAQETQYFGPGTRLLVL.

J is TRBJ1-5 and V is TRBV27; 7 nucleotides agree with TRBD1. Germline values: CDR1 MNHEY, CDR2 SMNVEV (reference sequence). This CDR3 region has 13 residues. V lost 5 bases to trimming and J lost 5 bases; unmatched junction nucleotides: 3. CDR3 sequence (DNA): TGTGCCAGCAGTCCCCAGGGGGATCAGCCCCAGCATTTT. Translation gives CASSPQGDQPQHF.

This clone was recorded once. V and J are TRBV7-2 and TRBJ2-1, with D perhaps TRBD2 (5 bases). Germline CDR1 reads SGHTA; CDR2 reads FQGNSA. This CDR3 spans 15 amino acids. Trimming removed 5 bases from V and 2 bases from J, with 13 bases in between. CDR3 region: CASSTTSTAYNEQFF. The CDR3 DNA sequence: TGTGCCAGCAGCACCACTAGTACGGCCTACAATGAGCAGTTCTTC.

There are a few counts of this clone. The chain has TRBV18 and TRBJ1-2, with 9 bases that match TRBD1. V lost 2 bases and J lost 7; bases outside the gene matches: 5. Germline loops: CDR1 KGHSH, CDR2 LQKENI. CDR3 length: 14 amino acids. This chain's CDR3 is CASSPSTGGSGYTF. For the CDR3, the DNA is TGTGCCAGCTCACCATCGACAGGGGGATCTGGCTACACCTTC.

The rearrangement links TRBV28 to TRBJ1-5, with a tentative D call TRBD1 (5 bases). The germline V gene encodes CDR1 MDHEN and CDR2 SYDVKM. V was shortened by 7 bases and J by 1 base, with 17 bases between the two germline ends. The CDR3 spans 16 residues. The CDR3 region has the DNA TGTGCCAGCAACCGCTTCGGGGGGTTAAGCAATCAGCCCCAGCATTTT. Protein product: CASNRFGGLSNQPQHF.

The chain's CDR3 is CASSGLTGSEQYF. The CDR3 DNA is TGTGCCAGCAGCGGACTCACAGGGTCCGAGCAGTACTTC. The chain couples TRBV3-1 (or the pseudogene TRBV3-2) to TRBJ2-7; D possibly corresponds to TRBD1 (6 bases). This CDR3 is built from 13 residues. Germline values: CDR1 LGHDT, CDR2 YNNKEL (reference sequence). The germline V and J ends were trimmed by 5 bases and 6 bases, with 14 bases remaining between them.